This T cell receptor beta chain was identified during a study of shared clonotypes between healthy human individuals. Broader study findings: In this cohort, only blood was sampled, and tissue repertoires likely differ.

To note about this clone: Its antigen remains unknown.

Measured with immunoSEQ multiplex PCR; TCRdb has only the in-frame clones, and not every one. The table lists around 690,000 clones, about nine tenths of them singletons. Germline V gene lookup returns CDR1 MNHEY and CDR2 SMNVEV (reference sequence). V lost 6 bases and J 0 bases, leaving 14 bases between the germline ends. This CDR3 region has 15 residues. The chain combines TRBV27 with TRBJ1-2, with D perhaps matching TRBD1 (6 bases). Sample: memory CD8+ T cells from PBMCs. Described subset: CD45RO+ cells pooled with CCR7-negative TemRA cells. The sequence was collected from a man aged 18 to 29 in good health. Some clones in this sample may be carry-over from other donors' samples. The CDR3 loop reads CASSGTPLANYGYTF. The DNA of the CDR3 is TGTGCCAGCAGCGGGACACCGCTTGCTAACTATGGCTACACCTTC.